The 23 T cell receptor delta chains listed next were all sequenced from one sample in a study of Vδ1+ human thymocytes. Study outcomes and limitations: Thymic TRG and TRD repertoires appeared highly polyclonal.

For these TCRs, the target antigens are not known. RNA was extracted from the cells and then reverse transcribed. CDR3 amplicons came from multiplex PCR with pooled V-gene forward and constant-region reverse primers. TCRdb reanalyzed the multiplex PCR reads using CATT. The profile shows some 25,000 delta-chain clones, around 7.4% of them singletons. The sample taken for sequencing was Vdelta1+ gamma-delta thymocytes from the thymus. Subset specified: FACS-sorted CD3+ TCRalphabeta- TCRVdelta1+ TCRVdelta2- thymocytes. Every receptor here comes from a girl in the first two years of life who had congenital heart surgery.

This rearrangement joins TRDV1 to TRDJ1; a possible D gene is TRDD3 (6 bases). The CDR3 is 17 residues long. CDR1 and CDR2 (germline): TSWWSYY, QGS. Trimming stripped 0 bases from V and 3 bases from J, with 17 bases between. CDR3 amino acids: CALGELSQAYWADKLIF. Here the CDR3 DNA reads TGTGCTCTTGGGGAACTTTCCCAAGCGTACTGGGCCGATAAACTCATCTTT.

This clone was counted a few times. The chain couples TRDV1 to TRDJ1, with 8 positions matching TRDD3. V shed 0 bases and J 0 bases; nucleotides not matched to a gene: 24. Germline V gene data show CDR1 as TSWWSYY and CDR2 as QGS. CDR3 length: 23 residues. The CDR3: CALGELRPLKGIHLARYTDKLIF. The DNA of the CDR3 is TGTGCTCTTGGGGAACTACGACCCCTAAAGGGGATACACCTGGCCCGTTACACCGATAAACTCATCTTT.

This chain joins TRDV1 and TRDJ1, with D tentatively TRDD2 (6 bases). The CDR3 is 17 residues long. V was shortened by 3 bases and J by 3 bases, with 20 bases between the two germline ends. Germline lookup yields CDR1 TSWWSYY and CDR2 QGS. As DNA, the CDR3 is TGTGCTCTTGGGGATTCAGCCCCTTCCGGGGGCCCCGATAAACTCATCTTT. As protein: CALGDSAPSGGPDKLIF.

The chain combines TRDV1 with TRDJ1, with 10 bases lining up with TRDD3. Germline CDR1 and CDR2: TSWWSYY and QGS. The length of the CDR3 is 18 residues. The J segment lost 1 base and the V segment lost 4 bases, leaving 12 bases of the junction unmatched. DNA for the CDR3: TGTGCTCTTGGGGGCTATACTTCCTACTGGGGGATCACCGATAAACTCATCTTT. Translating it yields CALGGYTSYWGITDKLIF.

Only a few counts were recorded for this clone. This chain joins TRDV1 and TRDJ1; D unclear. CDR1 and CDR2 from the germline V gene are TSWWSYY and QGS. Between the trimmed V and J ends, which lost 2 bases and 6 bases, there was a span of 13 bases. The CDR3 has 14 amino acids. The CDR3 coding sequence is TGTGCTCTTGGGGAAAGTGGAAGGCCTTATAAACTCATCTTT. Its translation: CALGESGRPYKLIF.

This clone was detected only a few times. The rearrangement uses TRDV1 and TRDJ1, with TRDD3 matching over 10 bases. Trimming at V came to 0 bases and at J to 0 bases, leaving 25 bases not matched to a gene. The CDR3 extends over 24 amino acids. Germline lookup yields CDR1 TSWWSYY and CDR2 QGS. The CDR3 coding sequence is TGTGCTCTTGGGGAACTACCAATACAAAGGTCCTTTACTGGGGGATCTTTGTACACCGATAAACTCATCTTT. Its translation: CALGELPIQRSFTGGSLYTDKLIF.

The chain uses TRDV1 and TRDJ1, with D maybe TRDD3 (6 bases). Germline V gene sequence: CDR1 TSWWSYY, CDR2 QGS. Trimming took 0 bases from V and 5 from J, leaving 22 bases between them. The CDR3 extends over 18 amino acids. The CDR3 DNA reads TGTGCTCTTGGGGAACTCGGGGGGGGAACTCCTGACCCGGATAAACTCATCTTT. Translating gives CALGELGGGTPDPDKLIF.

A J gene of TRDJ1 was called, though the V gene was not; the table's D call, TRDD3, was not checked against the DNA. The CDR3 consists of 19 residues. The CDR3 DNA sequence: TGTGCTCTTGGGGAACCCCCAGGGCAGAATACGCAACATGCCGATAAACTCATCTTT. Encoded protein: CALGEPPGQNTQHADKLIF.

Only a few counts were recorded for this clone. The chain carries TRDV1 and TRDJ1, with D unclear. The V end was cut by 6 bases, the J end by 0 bases, with 23 bases between. Germline V gives CDR1 TSWWSYY, CDR2 QGS. The length of the CDR3 is 18 residues. Here the CDR3 DNA reads TGTGCTCTTGGCCAGAGGGAGTCAACCATTGCCTACACCGATAAACTCATCTTT. Its translation: CALGQRESTIAYTDKLIF.

The chain is built from TRDV1 and TRDJ1; TRDD3 matches 8 bases. The J gene, absent from TCRdb, was called here by matching the DNA to germline. The V and J ends lost 0 bases and 0 bases, in that order; junction bases with no gene match: 24. CDR1 is TSWWSYY and CDR2 is QGS in the germline V gene. The length of the CDR3 is 23 residues. CDR3 in DNA: TGTGCTCTTGGGGAACTACCCTCCCCTCTTAGGGCTGGGGGACTGATGTACACCGATAAACTCATCTTT. Translation: CALGELPSPLRAGGLMYTDKLIF.

This clone was observed a handful of times. The rearrangement links TRDV1 to TRDJ1; tentative D call: TRDD3 (5 bases). Germline V lookup: CDR1 TSWWSYY, CDR2 QGS. Between the trimmed V and J ends, which lost 0 bases and 0 bases, there was a span of 20 bases. The CDR3 consists of 19 residues. The CDR3, as DNA: TGTGCTCTTGGGGAACTTCGGGGGTCCTTTCCGGACTACACCGATAAACTCATCTTT. Translating gives CALGELRGSFPDYTDKLIF.

Note on this clone: In the same sample, other DNA sequences code for this CDR3. The chain links TRDV1 to TRDJ1; possible D gene TRDD2, 5 bases. V dropped 2 bases and J dropped 3 bases, with 19 bases sitting between them. CDR3 size: 17 residues. Germline V CDR1 and CDR2: TSWWSYY, QGS. CDR3 loop: CALGEFALPGLSDKLIF. The CDR3 DNA reads TGTGCTCTTGGGGAATTTGCCCTACCAGGTCTGTCCGATAAACTCATCTTT.

This chain uses TRDV1 with TRDJ1, with 9 nucleotides matching TRDD2. The J segment lost 0 bases and the V segment lost 4 bases, leaving 27 bases of the junction unmatched. The CDR3 length is 23 residues. Per germline, CDR1 TSWWSYY and CDR2 QGS. The CDR3 protein is CALGVPSFLLKWGFSIYTDKLIF. The DNA of the CDR3 is TGTGCTCTTGGGGTCCCTTCCTTCCTACTGAAGTGGGGGTTCTCGATTTACACCGATAAACTCATCTTT.

The chain carries TRDV1 and TRDJ1; 13 bases are shared with TRDD3. Germline V gene data show CDR1 as TSWWSYY and CDR2 as QGS. Trimming removed 9 bases from V and 0 bases from J; junction bases left unmatched: 7. The CDR3 is 16 amino acids. The CDR3: CALLLGDTYYTDKLIF. The DNA for the CDR3 is TGTGCTCTACTACTGGGGGATACGTATTACACCGATAAACTCATCTTT.

This clone was seen more than once but under ten times. The chain recombines TRDV1 with TRDJ1; D gene uncertain. The CDR3 has 19 amino acids. The ends were cut back, 3 bases at V and 4 bases at J, with 27 bases in the middle. The V gene's germline CDR1 is TSWWSYY and CDR2 QGS. The CDR3: CALGEQPMSTPLIGDKLIF. CDR3 bases: TGTGCTCTTGGGGAGCAACCAATGTCGACTCCTCTTATTGGCGATAAACTCATCTTT.

The V call is TRDV1, the J call TRDJ1, with D uncertain. CDR3 length equals 12 residues. Trimming cost V 6 bases and J 8 bases, with 13 bases left between them. Germline lookup yields CDR1 TSWWSYY and CDR2 QGS. The CDR3 loop is CALGRRNRKLIF. The CDR3 DNA sequence: TGTGCTCTTGGACGCAGGAATCGGAAACTCATCTTT.

The chain uses TRDV1 and TRDJ1; D perhaps matches TRDD2 (6 bases). CDR3 length: 18 amino acids. Trimming removed 9 bases from V and 1 base from J, with 27 bases in between. Germline lookup yields CDR1 TSWWSYY and CDR2 QGS. The CDR3 DNA sequence: TGTGCTCTGAGAGTTCCCACCTTCCGACGTCGCTTCACCGATAAACTCATCTTT. Protein product: CALRVPTFRRRFTDKLIF.

This chain uses TRDV1 with TRDJ1; 10 nucleotides agree with TRDD3. Germline V gene data show CDR1 as TSWWSYY and CDR2 as QGS. V dropped 5 bases and J dropped 0; count of bases not matched to a gene: 24. This CDR3 region has 22 residues. This chain's CDR3 is CALGLTHSGPRTGGLYTDKLIF. The CDR3 coding sequence is TGTGCTCTTGGGTTAACACACTCCGGCCCCCGTACTGGGGGATTATACACCGATAAACTCATCTTT.

This clone is deemed medium-sized. V gene TRDV2 combines with J gene TRDJ3; maybe TRDD3 (5 bases). Germline loops: CDR1 GEAIGNYY, CDR2 EKD. V shed 0 bases and J shed 0 bases, with 14 bases lying between them. This CDR3 has 19 amino acids. CDR3 DNA: TGTGCCTGTGACACCGGAGGGGAGGACCTCTCCTGGGACACCCGACAGATGTTTTTC. Its protein product is CACDTGGEDLSWDTRQMFF.

The chain carries TRDV1 and TRDJ1; D possibly corresponds to TRDD3 (6 bases). Germline V CDR1 and CDR2: TSWWSYY, QGS. The CDR3 length is 15 residues. The ends were cut back, 3 bases at V and 5 bases at J, with 16 bases in the middle. In nucleotides, the CDR3 is TGTGCTCTTGGGGAGAGGCTGGGGCCTGCGGATAAACTCATCTTT. Protein sequence: CALGERLGPADKLIF.

The V gene was left uncalled, and the J gene is TRDJ1; TRDD3 was called by the table and not checked on the DNA. This CDR3 has 19 amino acids. The CDR3 DNA follows: TGTGCTCTTGGGGAGGAGCCCGCCTTCTTCTCCCTCCATACTTGGAAACTCATCTTT. Translation: CALGEEPAFFSLHTWKLIF.

V and J are TRDV1 and TRDJ1; TRDD3 matches 10 bases. The ends lost 2 bases at V and 0 bases at J; junction bases unmatched: 15. Germline CDR1 and CDR2: TSWWSYY and QGS. This CDR3 has 20 amino acids. The chain's CDR3 is CALGEDITLLGDPYTDKLIF. The CDR3 DNA sequence: TGTGCTCTTGGGGAAGATATAACCTTACTGGGGGATCCGTACACCGATAAACTCATCTTT.

This clone occurred once. The J gene was recorded as TRDJ1; no V gene was called; TRDD3 is the table's D call and was not checked against the DNA. The CDR3 length is 17 residues. Here the CDR3 DNA reads TGTGCTCTTGGGGGAGCCCCTAGGGGGGATACGACTGATAAACTCATCTTT. This translates into CALGGAPRGDTTDKLIF.